Sequencing of this TCR beta chain was carried out in a study of cytomegalovirus exposure and HLA in healthy donors listed by TCRdb under 2017. Broadly, across the study: In an earlier analysis of some 610 of the donors, approximately 260 Gb of sequence data and 90 million to 120 million unique TCR beta sequences from 150 million to 200 million T cells were reported. Around 300 gigabases of sequencing data and approximately 85 million unique TCR sequences were included in an early release covering over 600 HLA-typed donors. Among the roughly 400 genotyped donors, approximately 81% belonged to the genetic ancestry cluster associated with self-reported Caucasian donors. The study was designed to test whether signatures of past pathogen exposure could be identified by cataloging public T cell receptors. Using immunosequencing, the study profiled T cell repertoires from 666 subjects and related those repertoires to cytomegalovirus serostatus. A separate validation cohort of roughly 130 different subjects was used in addition to the roughly 700-subject first cohort. The study combined high-throughput TCR immunosequencing, statistical association of individual TCRs with disease status, and machine learning to predict cytomegalovirus infection status. A later analysis re-analyzed previously published TCR beta repertoires from about 730 donors and added high-resolution HLA genotyping to study TCR occurrence patterns. The later analysis used no new phenotypic data to find candidate immune exposures, relying instead on TCR beta sequences and their occurrence across donors. An earlier analysis of nearly 600 of the donors applied high-throughput TCR beta sequencing to assess whether each TCR beta V gene segment acted as functional or pseudogenic. Donor age, sex, ethnicity and CMV serostatus were compiled together with the repertoire data. Genome-wide SNP genotypes for about 55% of the roughly 670 donors were used in a later genetic analysis, which treated that subset as a discovery cohort. All discovery cohort repertoires had been generated using a single sequencing platform. Both class I and class II loci were covered by HLA typing, at four-digit resolution. The number of typed donors differed by locus: roughly 629-640 for A, B, C, DRB1 and DQB1; 522 for DQA1; some 610 for DPA1; and some 470 for DPB1. Roughly 5 DR-DQ haplotypes were handled as single units for association and clustering because linkage in the cohort was strong. Among some 410 genotyped donors of the cohort, an average of around 240,000 unique TCR beta nucleotide sequences were sequenced per donor, roughly 20% of them non-productive.

Overall results and qualifications from the work: For the cohort, immune exposure information was limited to CMV serostatus. The study gave a list of about 150 TCR beta chains associated with cytomegalovirus. Some IMGT-functional V segments, including TRBV6-2 and TRBV6-3, could not be told apart with the 87-base-pair reads, so those segments were excluded. The cohort was sequenced for TCR beta chains only, and without alpha or paired-chain data the features that could be detected were limited. Sequencing depth was assumed to be roughly uniform across donors in the presence/absence analyses, though that assumption may not hold. In a later analysis, HLA-associated TCR beta chains were found to be more clonally expanded and to have lower generation probabilities than equally common non-associated chains. When HLA alleles, especially DR and DQ, strongly co-occurred, TCR associations were difficult to assign to individual alleles. A later genetic analysis associated a missense DCLRE1C variant with V-gene and J-gene trimming of TCR beta chains, and an independent cohort replicated the association. Roughly 15 rarely observed V segments, including chromosome 9 orphons, were excluded from the earlier analysis of a few hundred of the donors because counts were too low. In a later genetic analysis, fewer N-insertions in productive TCRs were reported among donors in an Asian-associated ancestry cluster than the roughly 700-donor mean. Most TCR sequences were seen in very few donors, while some public TCRs were found in many individuals. At a false discovery rate of 0.05, a later analysis linked around 17,000 TCR beta sequences to specific HLA alleles. A later analysis reported that several top co-occurrence clusters appeared linked to parvovirus B19, influenza, CMV and Epstein-Barr virus. HLA typing was unavailable for some donors at each locus, so association tests used only the typed subset. A further reported finding was that TCR beta sequences accurately predicted the HLA-A and HLA-B alleles for most subjects in the first cohort. Cytomegalovirus status was reported to be diagnosed by the classifier with high specificity and sensitivity in both the original and validation cohorts. A group of highly shared sequence variants was considered likely to be a technical artifact of the sequencing pipeline. In vitro tests confirmed that a few of the cytomegalovirus-associated TCR beta chains recognize cytomegalovirus antigens. In a later analysis, most CMV-associated TCR beta chains were found to appear HLA-restricted, with HLA associations seemingly driven largely by CMV exposure. According to a later analysis, TCR association rates differed among HLA loci, with DRB1 alleles showing the most associated TCRs and HLA-C alleles showing the fewest. Broadly in line with IMGT annotations, most TCR beta V segments showed up in productive rearrangements about 87% or about 30% of the time in an earlier analysis of under 700 of the donors. Linkage disequilibrium might explain the correlated functional status among segregating V segments, but an unknown experimental factor could not be excluded. According to the authors, the approach could potentially be generalized to other disease states and immunological phenotypes.

With regard to this clone: The antigen it recognizes is unknown. No clone much larger than this one lies a single base away; base qualities are absent.

The cohort was made up of under 800 healthy bone marrow donors. At the time of sampling, every cohort member was nominally healthy, though immune exposures that went unrecorded were likely present. CMV serostatus was positive for 250 to 300 and negative for about half of the roughly 670 cohort members, and was not recorded for this donor. Each donor provided a peripheral blood sample, and peripheral blood mononuclear cells were used for TCR beta sequencing. The Qiagen DNeasy Blood Extraction Kit was used to extract genomic DNA from the blood cell samples. The method was the immunoSEQ multiplex PCR assay. A mixture of 60 forward primers for TCR Vbeta segments and 13 reverse primers for TCR Jbeta segments was used in the multiplex PCR. The CDR3 region of rearranged TCR beta genes was amplified from genomic DNA with a multiplex PCR assay. The amplified TCR beta libraries were sequenced on the Illumina HiSeq System as 87-base-pair reads. The paper's processing steps were these. In a later analysis, tens of millions of unique TCR beta chains were counted across the roughly 610 repertoires, and around 11 million of these chains were shared by at least two donors. Raw reads were error-corrected and collapsed into unique sequences with a nearest-neighbor algorithm that merged closely related sequences to remove PCR and sequencing errors. To assign V, D and J gene segments, CDR3 sequences were aligned to IMGT reference sequences. Each retained sequence needed at least a six-nucleotide match to both a V gene segment and a J gene segment. Rearrangements were called productive when the CDR3 lacked stop codons and stayed in frame with V and J; all others were non-productive. CDR3 was defined according to IMGT convention as the region running from the second conserved V-encoded cysteine to the conserved J-encoded phenylalanine. In an earlier analysis of some 550 of the donors, sequences lacking an unambiguous match to a single V gene segment were excluded. In an earlier analysis of 450 to 700 of the donors, V segments were called functional above 56.7% productive rearrangements and were called segregating when the between-donor standard deviation exceeded 5%. A statistical classification framework was developed to diagnose cytomegalovirus status using the catalog of TCR beta chain sequences. V and J gene assignment, in a later analysis, came from comparing TCR nucleotide sequences with IMGT/GENE-DB human TR gene sequences. In a later analysis, CDR3 sequences and most-parsimonious VDJ recombination scenarios were assigned using the TCRdist pipeline. A later analysis defined each TCR beta chain by its CDR3 amino acid sequence plus V-gene family, and excluded reads lacking a unique V-gene family. As a way to deal with suspected cross-contamination and a sequencing artifact, a later analysis dropped 500 to 700 nucleotide sequences that were highly shared and had low generation probability. In a later analysis, a clonal expansion index for each public chain was calculated from normalized within-repertoire ranks of inferred template counts. In a later analysis, generation probabilities were computed with a VDJ recombination model fitted to out-of-frame rearrangements, and the resulting probabilities were checked against IGoR. Hypergeometric tests were used in a later analysis to score TCR-TCR, TCR-HLA and TCR-CMV co-occurrence, with a repertoire-size bias correction applied to the TCR pairs. False discovery rates were estimated in a later analysis by permuting HLA or CMV assignments 20 times. In a later analysis, co-occurring TCRs were grouped using DBSCAN, with TCRdist sequence similarity added in when clustering inside HLA-allele-positive subsets. Repertoires with fewer than 30,000 or more than 120,000 public chains were left out of co-occurrence clustering, as were about 5 repertoires with anomalous nucleotide sharing. TCRdb's version of the immuneACCESS table is confined to in-frame rearrangements and falls short of the full clone set. An unresolved V gene accounts for under half of the shortfall where checked; the remainder is of unknown origin. D and trimming were read from the DNA, whereas the V and J calls and clone size are those reported in that table. The sample table lists some 90,000 clones, approximately 77% of them with a count of one. The leading ten clones occupy 9% to 12% of the sample.

The CDR3 covers 15 residues, taking in both the cysteine and the phenylalanine. The CDR3 DNA has 45 bases and is translated from base 1. The germline V gene encodes CDR1 MNHEY and CDR2 SVGAGI. For this chain, trimming is 6 bases at the V end and 5 bases at the J end, and the number of junction bases without a gene match is 7. Here the chain combines TRBV6-5 and TRBJ1-6; 7 central nucleotides agree with TRBD1. Sequencing used PBMCs. The clonotype was recovered from a human donor in good health. The bases are TGTGCCAGCAGACCCAGGGGGAGCAATAATTCACCCCTCCACTTT. The translation is CASRPRGSNNSPLHF.